One and the same sample provided the 6 T cell receptor beta chains below, sequenced in a study of neurological immune-mediated disorders. TCRdb analysed the 5' RACE reads with MiXCR anew, one entry per CDR3 protein. The table records some 27,000 distinct CDR3 sequences, 6.6% of them present only once. The specimen sequenced was PBMCs. These receptor sequences come from a woman between 45 and 65 years old in good health.

This clonotype was recorded many times. The chain uses TRBV24-1 and TRBJ2-7, with a tentative D call TRBD2 (7 bases). Per germline, CDR1 KGHDR and CDR2 SFDVKD. This CDR3 spans 14 amino acids. The germline V and J ends were trimmed by 9 bases and 5 bases, with 19 bases remaining between them. The CDR3 DNA reads as TGTGCCACCCGCGCTGGGGGGGCTATGAACGAGCAGTACTTC. Its translation: CATRAGGAMNEQYF.

V and J are TRBV7-8 and TRBJ2-1, with 10 bases identical to TRBD2. Looked up from germline, CDR1 is SGHVS and CDR2 is FQNEAQ. The trim removed 5 bases at V and 3 bases at J, leaving 10 bases unmatched. The CDR3 loop spans 17 amino acids. The CDR3 region is CASSEFVTSGYYNEQFF. CDR3 DNA sequence: TGTGCCAGCAGCGAGTTTGTGACTAGCGGGTACTACAATGAGCAGTTCTTC.

The table lists this clonotype with many counts. The rearrangement joins TRBV5-1 to TRBJ2-7; tentatively, D is TRBD2 (5 bases). V was cut by 1 base and J by 6 bases, with 14 bases left in between. Germline V gene sequence: CDR1 SGHRS, CDR2 YFSETQ. The CDR3 length is 14 residues. The CDR3 DNA follows: TGCGCCAGCAGCTTGAATACGGGGAACATCGAGCAGTACTTC. Translation: CASSLNTGNIEQYF.

V gene TRBV29-1 combines with J gene TRBJ2-2, with 8 bases identical to TRBD1. V lost 3 bases to trimming and J lost 7 bases; unmatched junction nucleotides: 4. The CDR3 runs 13 residues. Germline assignment: CDR1 SQVTM and CDR2 ANQGSEA. In DNA, the CDR3 is TGCAGCGTTGACTCAGGGGGCATCGGGGAGCTGTTTTTT. Translated: CSVDSGGIGELFF.

This clonotype appeared many times. V and J are TRBV15 and TRBJ2-1; 8 positions agree with TRBD2. Trimming took 0 bases from V and 5 from J; bases not matched to a gene: 9. CDR3 length equals 17 residues. Germline V lookup: CDR1 LNHNV, CDR2 YYDKDF (reference sequence). DNA for the CDR3: TGTGCCACCAGCAGAGATCAGAGAGCGGGAGTTAACAATGAGCAGTTCTTC. Its translation is CATSRDQRAGVNNEQFF.

This clonotype was observed a few times. The chain carries TRBV20-1 and TRBJ1-5; 10 bases are a match to TRBD1. Trimming took 6 bases from V and 2 from J; bases not matched to a gene: 22. The CDR3 runs 20 residues. Germline V lookup: CDR1 DFQATT, CDR2 SNEGSKA (reference sequence). The CDR3 sequence: CSATSFSGTGVSWGNQPQHF. The CDR3 bases are TGCAGTGCCACCTCCTTCTCTGGGACAGGGGTTTCGTGGGGCAATCAGCCCCAGCATTTT.